These 9 T cell receptor beta chains came from one sample sequenced in a study of identical twins. TCRdb reprocessed the 5' RACE reads via MiXCR and lists one record per CDR3 protein. The top ten hold over 0.25% of the sample, which has 1.5 million to 2 million distinct CDR3 sequences, about 31% seen once. Sequenced sample: cord blood. These receptors were obtained from a newborn girl in good health.

This clonotype was seen a handful of times. The chain combines TRBV10-3 with TRBJ2-7; D is perhaps TRBD2 (7 bases). The CDR3 has 16 amino acids. Germline V CDR1 and CDR2: ENHRY, SYGVKD. V gave up 0 bases and J gave up 7 bases, with 19 bases separating them. The CDR3 protein is CAISESLRGLYNEQYF. The CDR3 DNA follows: TGTGCCATCAGTGAGTCTTTGCGGGGGCTTTACAATGAGCAGTACTTC.

This chain uses TRBV20-1 with TRBJ2-1; TRBD2 might be the D (6 bases). The J call may be wrong; the DNA end is better matched by TRBJ2-7. The V gene's germline CDR1 is DFQATT and CDR2 SNEGSKA (reference sequence). The CDR3 runs 14 residues. CDR3 in amino acids: CSASLGDSYNEQYF. The CDR3 DNA sequence: TGCAGTGCTTCCCTTGGGGACTCCTACAATGAGCAGTACTTC.

The rearrangement links TRBV4-2 to TRBJ2-7; D remains unclear. Trimming pared 0 bases from V and 0 bases from J, leaving 15 bases between. Germline V gene lookup returns CDR1 LGHNA and CDR2 YNFKEQ. The CDR3 runs 17 residues. This CDR3 is CASSQDWVGGSSYEQYF. CDR3 coding DNA: TGTGCCAGCAGCCAAGACTGGGTCGGCGGCAGCTCCTACGAGCAGTACTTC.

This clonotype was observed a few times. CDR3 nucleotide sequence: TGTGCCATCAGGGGGTCAACTCTATTTCCCAATGAGCAGTACTTC. Its translation: CAIRGSTLFPNEQYF. The chain employs TRBV10-3 and TRBJ2-5; D not resolved. Per germline, CDR1 ENHRY and CDR2 SYGVKD. CDR3 size: 15 residues. Trimming cost V 6 bases and J 11 bases, with 25 bases left between them.

V is TRBV10-3 and J is TRBJ2-7, with TRBD2 matching over 11 bases. Trimming removed 10 bases from V and 1 base from J; junction bases left unmatched: 0. Looked up from germline, CDR1 is ENHRY and CDR2 is SYGVKD. This CDR3 is 12 amino acids long. CDR3 DNA: TGTGCCACTAGCGGGAGGTCCTACGAGCAGTACTTC. It translates to CATSGRSYEQYF.

The chain couples TRBV28 to TRBJ2-5; 7 nucleotides line up with TRBD2. CDR3 size: 12 residues. Losses at the gene ends were 7 bases for V and 10 bases for J; bases not matched to a gene: 9. Germline CDR1 reads MDHEN; CDR2 reads SYDVKM. The CDR3 sequence: CASTEAGLDQYF. Written as DNA, the CDR3 is TGTGCCAGCACAGAAGCGGGACTTGACCAGTACTTC.

The chain couples TRBV29-1 to TRBJ1-1; D is possibly TRBD1 (5 bases). The CDR3 has 14 residues. Trimming took off 3 bases at V and 0 bases at J, with 11 bases between the two ends. Germline values: CDR1 SQVTM, CDR2 ANQGSEA. For the CDR3, the DNA is TGCAGCGTTGATATAAGGGGAATGAACACTGAAGCTTTCTTT. Translation gives CSVDIRGMNTEAFF.

The chain uses TRBV3-1 and TRBJ2-1; 8 nucleotides match TRBD1. TRBJ2-7 explains the end of the DNA better; the J call may be wrong. Germline CDR1 LGHDT, CDR2 YNNKEL (reference sequence). The CDR3 has 15 amino acids. In DNA, the CDR3 is TGTGCCAGCAGCCAAGAGCAGGGGGCTTACAATGAGCAGTACTTC. Translating gives CASSQEQGAYNEQYF.

This clonotype has more than one count but fewer than ten. The CDR3 sequence is CASSLHHEQYF. In DNA, the CDR3 is TGTGCCAGCAGCCTACACCACGAGCAGTACTTC. V usage is TRBV3-1 and J usage is TRBJ2-4, with D hard to call. The DNA end lines up better with TRBJ2-7; the J call may be wrong. The CDR3 totals 11 residues. Germline V gene data show CDR1 as LGHDT and CDR2 as YNNKEL (reference sequence).